The present T cell receptor (beta chain) was sequenced within a study of regulatory T cells in long-lasting Graves disease (dated by TCRdb to the early 2020s). For context, the study as a whole: Patients with newly diagnosed Graves' disease had been on antithyroid drugs for under 3 months. A total of some 33 samples were covered by TCR sequencing, comprising approximately 13 persistent and roughly 20 newly diagnosed Graves' disease patients. The study was conducted in China and was registered as a clinical trial. Persistent Graves' disease patients were compared with newly diagnosed Graves' disease patients by peripheral blood TCR sequencing and RNA sequencing. Study-level results and caveats: TRBV28, TRBJ1-2 and TRBJ2-5 were preferentially used in persistent disease, while TRBV20-1 and TRBJ2-1 were favored in newly diagnosed disease. Compared with newly diagnosed patients, patients with persistent Graves' disease had lower TCR Shannon entropy and fewer highly expanded clones, which suggests clonal expansion. Because the primary lesion, thyroid tissue, could not be accessed, the study looked at peripheral blood alone. As a limitation, the authors acknowledged that the small sample size may reduce accuracy. Only the TCR beta chain was sequenced and analyzed. Patients with persistent disease shared more public clonotypes (around 2,700) than newly diagnosed patients did (around 930).

This clonotype occurred many times. What this receptor recognizes is not known. No base quality values were provided; no much bigger clone lies one nucleotide off. The germline V gene yields SGHRS for CDR1 and YFSETQ for CDR2. Germline trimming amounts to 4 bases on V and 3 bases on J, with 5 as the count of junction bases outside the gene matches. Measured from the cysteine to the phenylalanine, the CDR3 is 14 residues long. The kept DNA is CDR3 alone, 42 bases in frame from the first base. Reading the label with the study, this specimen's time point is: newly diagnosed GD, antithyroid drugs for less than 3 months. RNA was extracted from PBMCs in TRIzol for both TCR sequencing and RNA sequencing. The diagnosis of Graves' disease followed American Thyroid Association guidelines. Recruitment of patients was carried out at an endocrinology department in Xi'an, China. Each patient gave 8.5 to 9.5 milliliters of peripheral blood, collected in an EDTA anticoagulant tube. PBMCs were isolated by Ficoll Paque Plus density gradient separation without further T cell sorting. An Agilent 2100 Bioanalyzer and agarose gel were used to assess RNA quality, and a NanoDrop 2000 was used to measure RNA concentration.

Library method: multiplex PCR. Sequencer: Illumina HiSeq 4000. TCR beta libraries were built with iRepertoire HTBI primers and Arm-PCR amplification of CDR3 regions. Gel purification was performed on PCR products prior to sequencing. The authors' analysis ran thus. Across samples, 55 to 80 TRBV and roughly 15 TRBJ segments were identified and used for gene usage analysis of CDR3 amino acid clonotypes. COPE and FqMerger were used to merge the filtered high-quality paired reads into contigs. BLAST was used to align contigs to IMGT TRBV, TRBD and TRBJ reference genes, with CDR3 defined following IMGT. Any clonotype with a frequency above 0.1% was classified as a highly expanded clone. Shannon entropy was used to measure repertoire diversity, and the Gini coefficient was used to measure V-J evenness. Public clonotypes were defined as clonotypes shared by more than one individual. TCRdb took the public reads, trimmed them with fastp at Q25, ran MiXCR for clone calling and kept in-frame beta chains. A single entry per CDR3 protein holds the most common genes and DNA from its merged rows. The authors' filters were not applied to this entry. The sample profile shows approximately 350,000 distinct CDR3 sequences; over 15% of them were found once. About 32% of the sample is in the top ten clones.

A further study also used this sample, focusing on T cells in Graves' hyperthyroidism and ophthalmopathy. The second source states: Stable Graves' hyperthyroidism was defined as no progression to ophthalmopathy during 18 months of follow-up. Hyperthyroidism patients were newly diagnosed, had a disease duration of under 2 months, and were aged 18 to 65 years. The study excluded patients with uncontrolled infections, other autoimmune diseases, pregnancy or lactation. Diagnoses relied on clinical symptoms, serum thyroxine and TRAb, thyroid ultrasound and orbital computed tomography. The TCR CDR3 was subjected to a first round of RT-PCR using the HTBI primer set and the Qiagen OneStep RT-PCR kit. Blood samples also contained most of the expanded thyroid clonotypes (frequency above 0.001), which suggests that blood repertoires may reflect thyroid immune responses. In cross-validation, a model built on a 13 V-J signature told ophthalmopathy apart from stable hyperthyroidism with under 90% sensitivity and approximately 81% specificity, and in testing the same model reached 80%/75%. In validation, the model predicted progression to ophthalmopathy with around 71% sensitivity and less than 75% specificity, a median of about 6.7 months before onset. To identify distinguishing TCR V-J signatures, a discovery cohort of 90 to 100 patients was used, comprising 43 with Graves' ophthalmopathy and about 59 with stable Graves' hyperthyroidism. Prospective prediction of ophthalmopathy was tested in an independent validation cohort consisting of some 20 hyperthyroidism patients and more than 15 patients who later progressed to ophthalmopathy. For training and testing, the 100 patients in the discovery cohort were randomly divided in a 7:3 ratio. In addition, the study compared T-cell repertoires in thyroid tissue and in blood from several Graves' hyperthyroidism patients. Following sampling, methimazole starting at 30 mg daily was given to hyperthyroidism patients, and high-dose intravenous methylprednisolone was given to ophthalmopathy patients. A second multiplex PCR round built the libraries, followed by size selection and purification. Paired-end sequencing of the libraries was performed with 100 bp reads on an Illumina HiSeq2000. SOAPnuke was used to process the raw data, with reads discarded if the reads contained adapters or uncalled bases, had a mean Phred below 15, or lacked an exact constant-primer or identifier match. High-quality paired reads were merged using COPE v1.2.5, and each unique nucleotide sequence was defined as a clonotype. MiTCR v1.1 was used to align the clonotypes against IMGT TRBV, TRBD and TRBJ reference segments. Only V-J combinations with frequency above 0.0001, covering 98% to 99.2% of repertoires, were analysed. The TCS score was defined as the ratio of F50 (clonal expansion) to E x V (chaos), calculated using BLOSUM62-based TCRdist between CDR3 peptides within each V-J. Welch's t-statistics and random forest reduced fewer than 550 V-J features to 10 to 15, which were used in a naive Bayes classifier (R e1071). No statistical method was used to set the sample size in advance, and investigators knew the group allocation. The paper reports TCR Vbeta CDR3 sequencing of 140 or so peripheral blood samples: 43 ophthalmopathy, some 80 hyperthyroidism and around 17 progressor patients.

The TCR comes from a man in his forties with Graves disease. Donor details come from another sample of the same person, matched by shared clones. The chain is encoded by TRBV5-1 joined to TRBJ2-5; 8 junctional bases match TRBD1. The sample was peripheral blood mononuclear cells (PBMCs), taken at new diagnosis, from a patient treated with antithyroid drugs. The CDR3: CASSAMTGEETQYF. The DNA sequence follows: TGCGCCAGCAGCGCGATGACAGGGGAAGAGACCCAGTACTTC.